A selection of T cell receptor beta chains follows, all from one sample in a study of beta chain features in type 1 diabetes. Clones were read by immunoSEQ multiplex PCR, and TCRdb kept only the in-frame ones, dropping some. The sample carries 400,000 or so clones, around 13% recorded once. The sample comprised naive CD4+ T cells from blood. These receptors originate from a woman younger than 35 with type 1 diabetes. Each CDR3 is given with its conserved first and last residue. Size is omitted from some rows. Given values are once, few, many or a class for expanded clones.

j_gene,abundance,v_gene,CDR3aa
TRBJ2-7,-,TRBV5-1,CASSLEPFPSYEQYF
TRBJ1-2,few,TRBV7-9,CASSFDGTGNYGYTF
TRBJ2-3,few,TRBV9,CASSVGVADTLVDTQYF
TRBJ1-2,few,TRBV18,CASSPSVDRVGYTF
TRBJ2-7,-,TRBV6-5,CASSYSEREQYF
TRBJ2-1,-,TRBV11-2,CASSLVIGGRRDEQFF
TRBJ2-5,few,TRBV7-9,CASNSGGFQETQYF
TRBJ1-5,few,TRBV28,CASRDSLNQPQHF
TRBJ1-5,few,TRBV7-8,CASSPRGAGVDQPQHF
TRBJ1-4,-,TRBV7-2,CASSFGTGSTNEKLFF
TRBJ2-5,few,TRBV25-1,CASSETGGRETQYF
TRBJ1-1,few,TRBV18,CASSQLQGSDTEAFF
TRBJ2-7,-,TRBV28,CASSRGQGGSYEQYF
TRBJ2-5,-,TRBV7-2,CASSFRLQETQYF
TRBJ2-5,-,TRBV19,CASSTGTGVTGGETQYF
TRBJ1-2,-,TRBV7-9,CASSPDPVYGYTF
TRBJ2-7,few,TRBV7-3,CASSVGTGDLQYF
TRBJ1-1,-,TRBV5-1,CASSLSPETEAFF
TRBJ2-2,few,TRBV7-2,CASRKGQADGELFF
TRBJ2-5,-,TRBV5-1,CASSLASSETQYF
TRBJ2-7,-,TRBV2,CASRNRGGEQYF
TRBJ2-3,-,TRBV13,CASSLGTTTDTQYF